This TCR beta chain was captured in a study of identical twins. The V gene lost 1 base and the J gene lost 2 bases, with 10 bases spanning the gap. The CDR3 spans 15 residues. Germline-derived CDR1 and CDR2 are SGHRS and YFSETQ. TCRdb independently ran MiXCR on the 5' RACE reads; one entry per CDR3 protein. Of just over 450,000 distinct CDR3 sequences listed, over 12% are singletons. This clonotype was observed many times. Its matching antigen is unknown. Study findings and constraints: Fewer insertions were carried by abundant cord blood beta clonotypes, but none was seen in memory repertoires. Out-of-frame alpha sequences shared by twins were enriched for low generation probability.

This sample also belongs to another study, concerning yellow fever vaccine responses in identical twins.

The material sequenced was CD4+ T cells sorted from blood. J is TRBJ2-1 and V is TRBV5-1, with D hard to call. The TCR sequence derives from a woman under 30 in good health. The CDR3 sequence: CASSLLGLAYNEQFF. CDR3 DNA sequence: TGCGCCAGCAGCTTGTTAGGGCTGGCCTACAATGAGCAGTTCTTC.